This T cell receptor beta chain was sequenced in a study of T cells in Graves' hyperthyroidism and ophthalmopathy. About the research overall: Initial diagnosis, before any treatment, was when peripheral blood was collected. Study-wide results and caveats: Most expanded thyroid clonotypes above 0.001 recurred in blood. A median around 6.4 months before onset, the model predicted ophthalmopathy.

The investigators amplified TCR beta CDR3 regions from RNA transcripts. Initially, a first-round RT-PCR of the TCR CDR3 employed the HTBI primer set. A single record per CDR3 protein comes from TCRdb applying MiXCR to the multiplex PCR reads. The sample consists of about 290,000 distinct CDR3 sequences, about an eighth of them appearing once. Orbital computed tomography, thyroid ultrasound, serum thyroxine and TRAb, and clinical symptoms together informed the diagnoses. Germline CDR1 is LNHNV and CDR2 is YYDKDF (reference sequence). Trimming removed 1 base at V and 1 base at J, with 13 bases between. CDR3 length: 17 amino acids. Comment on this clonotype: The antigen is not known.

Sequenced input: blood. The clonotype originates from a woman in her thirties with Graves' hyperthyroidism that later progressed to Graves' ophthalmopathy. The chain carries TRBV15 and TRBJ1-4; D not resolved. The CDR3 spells CATSRGILRGTNEKLFF. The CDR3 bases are TGTGCCACCAGCAGAGGGATCCTTCGGGGAACTAATGAAAAACTGTTTTTT.